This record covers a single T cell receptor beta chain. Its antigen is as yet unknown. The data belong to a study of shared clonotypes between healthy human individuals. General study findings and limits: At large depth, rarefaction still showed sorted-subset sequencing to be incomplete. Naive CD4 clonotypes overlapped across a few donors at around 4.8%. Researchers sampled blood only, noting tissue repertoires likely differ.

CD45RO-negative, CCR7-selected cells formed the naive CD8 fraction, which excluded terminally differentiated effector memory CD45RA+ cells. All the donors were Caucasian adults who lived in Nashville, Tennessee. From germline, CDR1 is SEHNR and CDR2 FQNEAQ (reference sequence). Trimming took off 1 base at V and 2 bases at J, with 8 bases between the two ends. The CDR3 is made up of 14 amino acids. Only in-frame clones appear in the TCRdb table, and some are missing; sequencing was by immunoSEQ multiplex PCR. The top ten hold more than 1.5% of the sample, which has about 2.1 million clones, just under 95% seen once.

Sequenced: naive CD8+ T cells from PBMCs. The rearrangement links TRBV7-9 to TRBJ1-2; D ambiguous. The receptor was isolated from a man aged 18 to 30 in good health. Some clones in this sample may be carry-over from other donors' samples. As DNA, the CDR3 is TGTGCCAGCAGCTTAGGAGGCCAAAACTATGGCTACACCTTC. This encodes CASSLGGQNYGYTF.